Below are 30 T cell receptor beta chains sequenced from a single sample in a study of T-cell reconstitution after alpha-beta-depleted transplantation in children. Unique molecular identifiers were used in preparing the TCRbeta library. MiXCR, applied by TCRdb to the PCR reads, yields one record per CDR3 protein. The data contain about 640,000 distinct CDR3 sequences, about an eighth of them seen just once; the ten biggest clones take up 2.2%. This material consisted of PBMCs, mostly from graft donor cells, taken 360 days after TCRalphabeta/CD19-depleted stem cell transplant. The origin of the receptors is a male patient aged 10 to 17 who had a stem cell transplant for acute myeloid leukemia, so the T cells may come from the graft donor.

This clonotype has a handful of counts. The chain uses TRBV20-1 and TRBJ2-2; D perhaps matches TRBD2 (5 bases). The CDR3 contains 16 residues. Trimming shortened V by 0 bases and J by 3 bases, and 14 bases separated the two germline ends. The germline CDR1 and CDR2 sequences are DFQATT and SNEGSKA (reference sequence). The CDR3 reads CSARDRIWTYTGELFF. The CDR3 DNA reads TGCAGTGCTAGAGATCGTATTTGGACTTACACCGGGGAGCTGTTTTTT.

This clonotype has only a few counts. The chain carries TRBV4-2 and TRBJ2-7; TRBD2 aligns across 12 bases. The CDR3 extends over 19 amino acids. The V and J ends lost 0 bases and 3 bases, in that order; junction bases with no gene match: 12. Germline values: CDR1 LGHNA, CDR2 YNFKEQ. DNA for the CDR3: TGTGCCAGCAGCCAAGATGGAAGAGGGACTAGCGGGTTTTACTACGAGCAGTACTTC. This sequence encodes CASSQDGRGTSGFYYEQYF.

In its sample, this clonotype was seen a few times. The V gene is TRBV12-3 or TRBV12-4, the J gene TRBJ2-2, with D perhaps given as TRBD1 or TRBD2 (5 bases each). V shed 6 bases and J shed 6 bases, with 11 bases lying between them. The CDR3 is 13 amino acids. The CDR3 sequence: CASRSRGPGELFF. DNA for the CDR3: TGTGCCAGCAGATCACGGGGACCCGGGGAGCTGTTTTTT.

This clonotype has a handful of counts. This chain connects TRBV18 to TRBJ2-7, with 12 bases that match TRBD2. This CDR3 spans 18 amino acids. From germline, CDR1 is KGHSH and CDR2 LQKENI. V trimming: 3 bases; J trimming: 3 bases; junction bases outside the gene matches: 12. As DNA, the CDR3 is TGTGCCAGCTCACCTTTGACTAGCGGGAGTAGGGGCATCTACGAGCAGTACTTC. Translating it yields CASSPLTSGSRGIYEQYF.

The table lists this clonotype with many counts. J is TRBJ2-1 and V is TRBV6-4; 16 bases are shared with TRBD2. The germline V gene encodes CDR1 MRHNA and CDR2 SNTAGT. The trim removed 0 bases at V and 0 bases at J, leaving 5 bases unmatched. CDR3 size: 20 residues. Here the CDR3 reads CASSDSGLAGGPLSYNEQFF. CDR3 DNA: TGTGCCAGCAGTGACTCGGGACTAGCGGGAGGGCCTCTCTCCTACAATGAGCAGTTCTTC.

The chain joins TRBV7-6 to TRBJ2-2, with D possibly matching TRBD1 (6 bases). The germline V gene has CDR1 SGHVS and CDR2 FNYEAQ. The CDR3 extends over 14 amino acids. V shed 5 bases and J shed 5 bases, with 12 bases lying between them. The CDR3 protein is CASSAQGPTGELFF. The CDR3, as DNA: TGTGCCAGCAGCGCACAGGGTCCTACCGGGGAGCTGTTTTTT.

The rearrangement joins TRBV28 to TRBJ2-6; TRBD1 matches at 8 bases. In germline, CDR1 is MDHEN, CDR2 SYDVKM. This CDR3 contains 16 residues. The J segment lost 5 bases and the V segment lost 5 bases, leaving 8 bases of the junction unmatched. CDR3: CASSRTGGRRANVLTF. As DNA, the CDR3 is TGTGCCAGCAGTCGTACAGGGGGACGGAGGGCCAACGTCCTGACTTTC.

In this sample, this clonotype turned up a few times. This rearrangement joins TRBV12-3 or TRBV12-4 to TRBJ2-7; 11 positions match TRBD2. Trimming cost V 6 bases and J 2 bases; bases outside gene matches: 3. The CDR3 consists of 14 residues. CDR3 in amino acids: CASRIAGGTYEQYF. The CDR3, as DNA: TGTGCCAGCAGGATAGCGGGAGGGACCTACGAGCAGTACTTC.

This clonotype came up many times. The gene calls are TRBV5-1 and TRBJ2-5; no clear D. Germline V gene lookup returns CDR1 SGHRS and CDR2 YFSETQ. CDR3 size: 13 residues. The V and J ends lost 0 bases and 7 bases respectively, with 10 bases between them. CDR3 amino acids: CASSLGTPATQYF. In DNA, the CDR3 is TGCGCCAGCAGCTTGGGAACCCCCGCGACCCAGTACTTC.

This clonotype was seen only a few times. V and J are TRBV3-1 and TRBJ2-1, with no clear D. The germline V and J ends were trimmed by 6 bases and 4 bases, with 10 bases remaining between them. Per germline, CDR1 LGHDT and CDR2 YNNKEL (reference sequence). CDR3 length equals 13 residues. The CDR3 spells CASSSSEYNEQFF. In nucleotides, the CDR3 is TGTGCCAGCAGTTCCTCAGAATACAATGAGCAGTTCTTC.

In DNA, the CDR3 is TGCGCCAGCAGCTTGGGTACAGGGTATGAGCAGTTCTTC. Protein sequence: CASSLGTGYEQFF. The chain is built from TRBV5-1 and TRBJ2-1; D possibly corresponds to TRBD1 (6 bases). V was trimmed by 0 bases and J by 8 bases, leaving 9 bases between them. CDR3 size: 13 residues. In germline, CDR1 is SGHRS, CDR2 YFSETQ.

This clonotype has just a few counts. The CDR3 sequence: CSAPRPQGVNEQFF. As DNA, the CDR3 is TGCAGTGCCCCGCGGCCACAGGGGGTAAATGAGCAGTTCTTC. The gene calls are TRBV20-1 and TRBJ2-1, with 8 bases aligning to TRBD1. The CDR3 extends over 14 amino acids. Germline V gene sequence: CDR1 DFQATT, CDR2 SNEGSKA (reference sequence). V gave up 6 bases and J gave up 7 bases; unmatched junction bases: 11.

The chain carries TRBV19 and TRBJ1-1; D is unresolved. V was pared by 5 bases and J by 7 bases, with 20 bases between. Germline lookup yields CDR1 LNHDA and CDR2 SQIVND (reference sequence). This CDR3 spans 15 amino acids. The chain's CDR3 is CASSPRTVGGLEAFF. The CDR3 DNA reads TGTGCCAGTAGTCCAAGGACCGTGGGTGGGCTTGAAGCTTTCTTT.

Only a few counts were recorded for this clonotype. CDR3 protein: CASSLGGDTYNSPLHF. CDR3 DNA: TGTGCCAGCAGCTTAGGTGGAGACACCTATAATTCACCCCTCCACTTT. The V gene is TRBV7-9, the J gene TRBJ1-6; D is undetermined. V lost 1 base to trimming and J lost 2 bases, with 9 bases between them. The CDR3 runs 16 residues. CDR1 SEHNR and CDR2 FQNEAQ come from the germline V gene (reference sequence). The entire variable domain, with the rest obtained from reference TRBV7-9 and TRBJ1-6, is as follows: DTGVSQNPRHKITKRGQNVTFRCDPISEHNRLYWYRQTLGQGPEFLTYFQNEAQLEKSRLLSDRFSAERPKGSFSTLEIQRTEQGDSAMYLCASSLGGDTYNSPLHFGNGTRLTVT.

The gene calls are TRBV27 and TRBJ2-5; no clear D. The CDR3 runs 14 residues. V dropped 0 bases and J dropped 5 bases, with 10 bases sitting between them. Looked up from germline, CDR1 is MNHEY and CDR2 is SMNVEV (reference sequence). CDR3 protein: CASSLSYPMETQYF. CDR3 in DNA: TGTGCCAGCAGTTTATCGTACCCCATGGAGACCCAGTACTTC.

The table lists this clonotype with many counts. The chain joins TRBV3-1 to TRBJ2-7; possibly TRBD2 for D (5 bases). This CDR3 contains 14 residues. Between the trimmed V and J ends, which lost 5 bases and 0 bases, there was a span of 11 bases. CDR1 is LGHDT and CDR2 is YNNKEL in the germline V gene (reference sequence). CDR3 residues: CASSSPAVSYEQYF. For the CDR3, the DNA is TGTGCCAGCAGCTCCCCAGCGGTCTCCTACGAGCAGTACTTC.

This clonotype was observed at least ten times. The V call is TRBV6-5, the J call TRBJ2-7, with D uncertain. V gave up 0 bases and J gave up 3 bases, with 9 bases separating them. There are 14 residues in the CDR3. The germline V gene encodes CDR1 MNHEY and CDR2 SVGAGI. The CDR3 sequence: CASSYSIQLYEQYF. The CDR3 DNA reads as TGTGCCAGCAGTTACTCGATTCAGCTCTACGAGCAGTACTTC.

This clonotype was counted between two and nine times. J is TRBJ2-7 and V is TRBV11-1; 12 nucleotides agree with TRBD1. Per the germline V gene, CDR1 is SGHAT and CDR2 is FQDESV (reference sequence). This CDR3 comprises 15 residues. Trimming cost V 5 bases and J 3 bases; bases outside gene matches: 5. Here the CDR3 DNA reads TGTGCCAGCAGCGCCGGGACAGGGGGCCTCTACGAGCAGTACTTC. Its translation: CASSAGTGGLYEQYF. Complete variable domain (other parts from reference TRBV11-1 and TRBJ2-7): EAEVAQSPRYKITEKSQAVAFWCDPISGHATLYWYRQILGQGPELLVQFQDESVVDDSQLPKDRFSAERLKGVDSTLKIQPAELGDSAMYLCASSAGTGGLYEQYFGPGTRLTVT.

There are many counts of this clonotype. The chain combines TRBV20-1 with TRBJ1-4, with unresolved D. The CDR3 totals 13 residues. Trimming cost V 3 bases and J 8 bases, with 13 bases left between them. Germline values: CDR1 DFQATT, CDR2 SNEGSKA (reference sequence). The CDR3 spells CSARRDRGEKLFF. The CDR3 region has the DNA TGCAGTGCTAGGAGAGACCGAGGGGAAAAACTGTTTTTT.

The V and J genes are TRBV6-1 and TRBJ1-1; D gene ambiguous. V dropped 7 bases and J dropped 0 bases, with 9 bases sitting between them. CDR1 is MNHNS, CDR2 SASEGT, per germline. The CDR3 length is 13 residues. The chain's CDR3 is CASINGVNTEAFF. The CDR3, as DNA: TGTGCCAGCATCAATGGGGTGAACACTGAAGCTTTCTTT.

This clonotype was seen a handful of times. The chain recombines TRBV29-1 with TRBJ1-1, with TRBD1 matching over 8 bases. The CDR3 length is 13 residues. V was pared by 7 bases and J by 5 bases, with 9 bases of the junction left unmatched. Germline V gene data show CDR1 as SQVTM and CDR2 as ANQGSEA. The CDR3 bases are TGCAGCGGAGACAGGGGCCAGGGGACTGAAGCTTTCTTT. Translation gives CSGDRGQGTEAFF.

The chain joins TRBV4-2 to TRBJ2-7; D gene uncertain. The length of the CDR3 is 15 residues. Trimming took off 0 bases at V and 2 bases at J, with 11 bases between the two ends. The germline V gene encodes CDR1 LGHNA and CDR2 YNFKEQ. CDR3 in amino acids: CASSQDFQAPYEQYF. CDR3 bases: TGTGCCAGCAGCCAAGATTTCCAGGCCCCCTACGAGCAGTACTTC.

Notes on this clonotype: Its ends do not fully match the called genes, so a read error is possible. The chain's CDR3 is CGSSLKAGTYNEQFF. The CDR3 nucleotides are TGTGGCAGCAGCTTAAAAGCGGGGACCTACAATGAGCAGTTCTTC. The chain joins TRBV7-9 to TRBJ2-1; 7 nucleotides agree with TRBD2. The CDR3 spans 15 residues. The germline V gene encodes CDR1 SEHNR and CDR2 FQNEAQ (reference sequence).

This clonotype was picked up many times. This chain connects TRBV29-1 to TRBJ2-3; possible D gene TRBD2, 6 bases. Trimming pared 6 bases from V and 2 bases from J, leaving 21 bases between. The CDR3 is 16 amino acids. The germline gives CDR1 SQVTM, CDR2 ANQGSEA. This CDR3 is CSVVEVRDFYTDTQYF. In nucleotides, the CDR3 is TGCAGCGTCGTGGAGGTCCGGGACTTCTACACAGATACGCAGTATTTT.

In this sample, this clonotype turned up many times. The chain couples TRBV20-1 to TRBJ2-2; D tentatively fits TRBD1 or TRBD2 (6 bases each). The CDR3 covers 12 residues. Germline CDR1 and CDR2: DFQATT and SNEGSKA (reference sequence). Trimming pared 6 bases from V and 5 bases from J, leaving 10 bases between. Here the CDR3 reads CSARRGTGELFF. The CDR3 region has the DNA TGCAGTGCACGGAGGGGGACCGGGGAGCTGTTTTTT.

This clonotype has a handful of counts. The chain has TRBV7-6 and TRBJ1-1; perhaps TRBD1 as D (5 bases). Germline assignment: CDR1 SGHVS and CDR2 FNYEAQ. The CDR3 consists of 14 residues. Trimming stripped 3 bases from V and 8 bases from J, with 16 bases between. The DNA of the CDR3 is TGTGCCAGCAGCTTCTGGGGCGCGGAGTCGGAAGCTTTCTTT. Amino acids: CASSFWGAESEAFF. Variable domain in full (rest from reference TRBV7-6 and TRBJ1-1): GAGVSQSPRYKVTKRGQDVALRCDPISGHVSLYWYRQALGQGPEFLTYFNYEAQQDKSGLPNDRFSAERPEGSISTLTIQRTEQRDSAMYRCASSFWGAESEAFFGQGTRLTVV.

This clonotype appeared many times. The CDR3 DNA reads as TGTGCCAGCAGCCAGGAGGGTGGGCACTACAATGAGCAGTTCTTC. This gives the protein CASSQEGGHYNEQFF. The chain links TRBV7-8 to TRBJ2-1; possible D gene TRBD2, 6 bases. Trimming took 5 bases from V and 3 from J, leaving 14 bases between them. CDR1 is SGHVS, CDR2 FQNEAQ, per germline. This CDR3 is 15 amino acids long.

This clonotype was counted between two and nine times. The chain has TRBV6-2 or TRBV6-3 and TRBJ2-1; D call uncertain. Germline values: CDR1 MNHEY, CDR2 SVGEGT. With 0 bases removed from V and 5 bases from J, the gap between germline ends came to 14 bases. There are 16 residues in the CDR3. The CDR3 DNA sequence: TGTGCCAGCAGTTACTCGTGGCTGGACGGCCACAATGAGCAGTTCTTC. It specifies CASSYSWLDGHNEQFF.

Many counts were recorded for this clonotype. The chain employs TRBV7-2 and TRBJ2-2, with 11 bases matching TRBD2. Germline V lookup: CDR1 SGHTA, CDR2 FQGNSA. V lost 0 bases to trimming and J lost 6 bases; unmatched junction nucleotides: 6. This CDR3 has 17 amino acids. CDR3 sequence: CASSLARLAGNPGELFF. The CDR3 DNA reads as TGTGCCAGCAGCTTAGCACGACTAGCGGGAAATCCCGGGGAGCTGTTTTTT.

The V call is TRBV5-1, the J call TRBJ2-6, with D maybe TRBD2 (6 bases). The CDR3 contains 16 residues. The ends were cut back, 2 bases at V and 1 base at J, with 10 bases in the middle. The germline V gene has CDR1 SGHRS and CDR2 YFSETQ. The CDR3 here is CASSFDRESGANVLTF. CDR3 nucleotide sequence: TGCGCCAGCAGCTTCGATCGGGAGTCTGGGGCCAACGTCCTGACTTTC.